This T cell receptor beta chain emerged from a study of breast tumors, draining lymph nodes, adjacent tissues. TCRdb independently ran MiXCR on the multiplex PCR reads; one entry per CDR3 protein. The sample shows over 200,000 distinct CDR3 sequences, 32% of them seen only once. This clonotype was recorded at least ten times. As yet, its antigen is unknown. The V end was cut by 1 base, the J end by 7 bases, with 10 bases between. Looked up from germline, CDR1 is LNHNV and CDR2 is YYDKDF (reference sequence). This CDR3 comprises 14 residues. Samples came from axillary lymph nodes draining the breast cancer. Whole-study findings and limits: Luminal-like breast cancer showed significantly greater tumor-nontumor repertoire similarity than basal-like breast cancer did. The lymph node origin of tumor T cells was framed as consistent with a hypothesis, not demonstrated. The data were judged consistent with most tumor T cells coming from lymph node and expanding in tumor. Tumor repertoires ranked between lymph nodes and nontumor tissue in diversity, with V and J gene preferences.

The TCR originated in a female donor with breast cancer. Some clones in this sample may be carry-over from other donors' samples. Sequenced sample: axillary lymph node tissue. The rearrangement uses TRBV15 and TRBJ2-2, with D unresolved. The CDR3 here is CATSRAGSLGELFF. The CDR3 DNA sequence: TGTGCCACCAGCAGAGCAGGCTCGCTCGGGGAGCTGTTTTTT. Together with reference TRBV15 and TRBJ2-2, the CDR3 gives the full variable domain: DAMVIQNPRYQVTQFGKPVTLSCSQTLNHNVMYWYQQKSSQAPKLLFHYYDKDFNNEADTPDNFQSRRPNTSFCFLDIRSPGLGDTAMYLCATSRAGSLGELFFGEGSRLTVL.